Below are 9 T cell receptor beta chains sequenced from a single sample in a study of cytomegalovirus exposure and HLA in healthy donors. Primers included in the PCR were 60 Vbeta and 13 Jbeta primers. Profiled with immunoSEQ multiplex PCR; TCRdb holds only in-frame clones, not every one. The data hold 150,000 to 250,000 clones, with roughly 85% observed a single time. The specimen was PBMCs. These receptors all stem from a woman aged 50 to 65 in good health and CMV-seronegative.

The chain employs TRBV28 and TRBJ2-1; TRBD1 matches at 9 bases. This CDR3 comprises 16 residues. V lost 4 bases, J lost 0 bases, and 4 bases stayed unmatched. Germline values: CDR1 MDHEN, CDR2 SYDVKM. CDR3 nucleotide sequence: TGTGCCAGCAGTTACACAGGGGGCGGCTCCTACAATGAGCAGTTCTTC. As protein: CASSYTGGGSYNEQFF.

The chain carries TRBV11-3 and TRBJ2-2; D possibly corresponds to TRBD2 (5 bases). Germline CDR1 reads SGHNT; CDR2 reads YENEEA. V lost 5 bases and J 6 bases, leaving 13 bases between the germline ends. CDR3 size: 14 residues. Written as DNA, the CDR3 is TGTGCCAGCAGCCCAGCGGATCTTTCCGGGGAGCTGTTTTTT. Translation: CASSPADLSGELFF.

The J gene is TRBJ1-3, the V gene TRBV7-6, with D unclear. The V end lost 6 bases, the J end lost 0 bases, and 9 bases lay between the germline ends. CDR3 size: 14 residues. Germline V CDR1 and CDR2: SGHVS, FNYEAQ. The CDR3: CASRPSVSGNTIYF. In nucleotides, the CDR3 is TGTGCCAGCAGACCGTCGGTCTCTGGAAACACCATATATTTT.

This chain links TRBV30 with TRBJ2-5, with D perhaps TRBD2 (5 bases). V was cut by 1 base and J by 5 bases, with 11 bases left in between. The CDR3 has 13 residues. CDR1 and CDR2 (germline): GTSNPN, SVGIG (reference sequence). The chain's CDR3 is CAWSGGGGETQYF. In DNA form, the CDR3 reads TGTGCCTGGAGTGGAGGAGGTGGGGAGACCCAGTACTTC.

V gene TRBV28 combines with J gene TRBJ1-1; possible D gene TRBD1, 5 bases. The V end was cut by 3 bases, the J end by 0 bases, with 11 bases between. The CDR3 has 15 residues. Germline V gives CDR1 MDHEN, CDR2 SYDVKM. CDR3 DNA: TGTGCCAGCAGTTTTCGGGGGGGGATGAACACTGAAGCTTTCTTT. It encodes CASSFRGGMNTEAFF.

The chain uses TRBV4-1 and TRBJ2-6, with D perhaps matching TRBD2 (6 bases). This CDR3 has 16 amino acids. In germline, CDR1 is MGHRA, CDR2 YSYEKL. The V gene lost 1 base and the J gene lost 4 bases, with 11 bases spanning the gap. CDR3 sequence reads: CASSQGGREGANVLTF. CDR3 DNA: TGCGCCAGCAGCCAAGGAGGTCGGGAGGGGGCCAACGTCCTGACTTTC.

This sequence joins TRBV6-5 and TRBJ1-1; 9 positions agree with TRBD1. The length of the CDR3 is 15 residues. Germline CDR1 and CDR2: MNHEY and SVGAGI. Trimming cost V 6 bases and J 4 bases; bases outside gene matches: 9. CDR3 sequence reads: CASSRQGERGTEAFF. In DNA, the CDR3 is TGTGCCAGCAGCCGACAGGGGGAGCGTGGCACTGAAGCTTTCTTT.

The V call is TRBV18, the J call TRBJ2-7; 9 bases fit TRBD1. V lost 7 bases and J lost 4; bases outside the gene matches: 5. Looked up from germline, CDR1 is KGHSH and CDR2 is LQKENI. CDR3 length: 13 residues. The CDR3, as DNA: TGTGCCAGCTTACAGACAGGGGGGTACGAGCAGTACTTC. Protein: CASLQTGGYEQYF. The variable domain in full, completed from reference TRBV18 and TRBJ2-7, reads NAGVMQNPRHLVRRRGQEARLRCSPMKGHSHVYWYRQLPEEGLKFMVYLQKENIIDESGMPKERFSAEFPKEGPSILRIQQVVRGDSAAYFCASLQTGGYEQYFGPGTRLTVT.

The genes are TRBV29-1 and TRBJ2-1; 7 positions agree with TRBD2. CDR3 length equals 15 residues. Germline V lookup: CDR1 SQVTM, CDR2 ANQGSEA. With V trimmed by 0 bases and J by 2 bases, 4 bases remained unmatched. The DNA of the CDR3 is TGCAGCGTTGAAGAAAGGACTAGGACCTACAATGAGCAGTTCTTC. It translates to CSVEERTRTYNEQFF.